The 26 T cell receptor beta chains below all came from one sample that was sequenced in a study of radiotherapy plus CTLA-4 blockade in lung cancer. Clones were read by immunoSEQ multiplex PCR, and TCRdb kept only the in-frame ones, dropping some. The profile covers tens of thousands of clones, with 60% to 85% appearing a single time and approximately 4% taken by the ten largest. Source: peripheral blood, taken from a patient treated with radiotherapy plus ipilimumab. Source of these receptors: a human donor with non-small cell lung cancer who had a partial response to radiotherapy plus ipilimumab. Some clones in this sample may be carry-over from other donors' samples.

This sequence joins TRBV6-5 and TRBJ1-1; unclear D gene. The CDR3 consists of 13 residues. Per the germline V gene, CDR1 is MNHEY and CDR2 is SVGAGI. The V and J ends lost 6 bases and 8 bases respectively, with 16 bases between them. The CDR3 DNA is TGTGCCAGCAGCCCATCATATGAGAGGGAAGCTTTCTTT. It codes for CASSPSYEREAFF.

The chain employs TRBV19 and TRBJ2-1, with TRBD2 identical over 12 bases. The CDR3 is 16 amino acids. Germline values: CDR1 LNHDA, CDR2 SQIVND (reference sequence). V gave up 7 bases and J gave up 0 bases; unmatched junction bases: 4. DNA of the CDR3: TGTGCCAGTATTAGGACTAGCGGGGACTCCTACAATGAGCAGTTCTTC. Protein product: CASIRTSGDSYNEQFF.

This rearrangement joins TRBV18 to TRBJ1-5; a weak D match, TRBD1 (6 bases). This CDR3 contains 15 residues. V lost 6 bases and J 0 bases, leaving 12 bases between the germline ends. Germline CDR1 is KGHSH and CDR2 is LQKENI. The CDR3 reads CASSGQLSSNQPQHF. The DNA of the CDR3 is TGTGCCAGCTCTGGACAGCTTTCTAGCAATCAGCCCCAGCATTTT.

Of note for this clone: An end of the junction differs from the germline gene, which may be a read error. J is TRBJ2-1 and V is TRBV15, with no clear D. The CDR3 consists of 15 residues. Germline-derived CDR1 and CDR2 are LNHNV and YYDKDF (reference sequence). CDR3 amino acids: CATSRDHGSDNEQFF. CDR3 nucleotides: TGTGCCACCAGCAGAGATCATGGCTCCGACAATGAGCAGTTCTTC.

The chain has TRBV4-3 and TRBJ2-5, with 11 nucleotides matching TRBD2. Losses at the gene ends were 5 bases for V and 5 bases for J; bases not matched to a gene: 7. This CDR3 is built from 15 residues. CDR1 is LGHNA and CDR2 is YSLEER in the germline V gene. The CDR3 is CASSFSGGAGETQYF. CDR3 DNA: TGCGCCAGCAGCTTTAGCGGGGGGGCCGGGGAGACCCAGTACTTC.

V is TRBV2 and J is TRBJ2-3; 7 nucleotides match TRBD2. J lost 8 bases, V lost 6 bases, and 14 bases had no gene match. CDR3 length: 15 residues. Germline CDR1 is SNHLY and CDR2 is FYNNEI. The CDR3 bases are TGTGCCAGCAGCCGTGGGGGAGGGGAAGTTGGTACGCAGTATTTT. This encodes CASSRGGGEVGTQYF.

J is TRBJ1-6 and V is TRBV13; 10 nucleotides align to TRBD1. Germline V gene data show CDR1 as PRHDT and CDR2 as FYEKMQ (reference sequence). Losses at the gene ends were 8 bases for V and 0 bases for J; bases not matched to a gene: 10. This CDR3 comprises 18 residues. For the CDR3, the DNA is TGTGCCAGCCACCGACAGGGGGCTCCAAGCTCCTATAATTCACCCCTCCACTTT. Protein product: CASHRQGAPSSYNSPLHF. Combining the CDR3 with reference TRBV13 and TRBJ1-6 gives the whole variable domain AAGVIQSPRHLIKEKRETATLKCYPIPRHDTVYWYQQGPGQDPQFLISFYEKMQSDKGSIPDRFSAQQFSDYHSELNMSSLELGDSALYFCASHRQGAPSSYNSPLHFGNGTRLTVT.

The rearrangement links TRBV19 to TRBJ2-7, with TRBD2 as a possible D gene (5 bases). This CDR3 region has 13 residues. V was cut by 6 bases and J by 5 bases, with 14 bases left in between. Germline values: CDR1 LNHDA, CDR2 SQIVND (reference sequence). The CDR3 region has the DNA TGTGCCAGTAGGAAGGGTTTACTAGACGAGCAGTACTTC. Translation: CASRKGLLDEQYF.

This rearrangement joins TRBV5-1 to TRBJ1-6; D gene ambiguous. The CDR3 covers 16 residues. The V end was cut by 4 bases, the J end by 9 bases, with 20 bases between. CDR1 SGHRS and CDR2 YFSETQ come from the germline V gene. DNA for the CDR3: TGCGCCAGCAGCCCAACTACTGGGAATGGAGGTTCACCCCTCCACTTT. Translating it yields CASSPTTGNGGSPLHF.

The chain is built from TRBV27 and TRBJ2-6; unclear D gene. Trimming pared 5 bases from V and 0 bases from J, leaving 11 bases between. CDR1 is MNHEY, CDR2 SMNVEV, per germline (reference sequence). The CDR3 covers 16 residues. CDR3: CASSPSYRSGANVLTF. CDR3 DNA sequence: TGTGCCAGCAGTCCCAGTTACCGCTCTGGGGCCAACGTCCTGACTTTC. The whole variable domain, remainder taken from reference TRBV27 and TRBJ2-6, is EAQVTQNPRYLITVTGKKLTVTCSQNMNHEYMSWYRQDPGLGLRQIYYSMNVEVTDKGDVPEGYKVSRKEKRNFPLILESPSPNQTSLYFCASSPSYRSGANVLTFGAGSRLTVL.

This chain joins TRBV25-1 and TRBJ1-1; 8 bases align to TRBD1. The CDR3 has 14 residues. Germline V CDR1 and CDR2: MGHDK, SYGVNS. The V and J ends lost 6 bases and 3 bases, in that order; junction bases with no gene match: 6. As DNA, the CDR3 is TGTGCCAGCAGGGAACGACAGGGGCACACTGAAGCTTTCTTT. Its translation is CASRERQGHTEAFF.

This chain links TRBV6-1 with TRBJ2-3; D may be TRBD2 (6 bases). V lost 8 bases and J 0 bases, leaving 12 bases between the germline ends. The germline V gene encodes CDR1 MNHNS and CDR2 SASEGT. This CDR3 is 14 amino acids long. CDR3 sequence reads: CASRRGDSTDTQYF. DNA of the CDR3: TGTGCCAGCCGTCGCGGGGACAGCACAGATACGCAGTATTTT.

This clone has just a few counts. The rearrangement joins TRBV11-2 to TRBJ2-2; 8 bases align to TRBD2. From germline, CDR1 is SGHAT and CDR2 FQNNGV. The CDR3 is 15 amino acids. V gave up 3 bases and J gave up 1 base; unmatched junction bases: 1. The CDR3 sequence: CASSFAGGNTGELFF. CDR3 in DNA: TGTGCCAGCAGCTTTGCGGGGGGGAACACCGGGGAGCTGTTTTTT.

The rearrangement links TRBV29-1 to TRBJ2-7; 9 positions agree with TRBD1. The CDR3 covers 13 residues. The germline gives CDR1 SQVTM, CDR2 ANQGSEA. V trimming: 4 bases; J trimming: 12 bases; junction bases outside the gene matches: 13. The DNA of the CDR3 is TGCAGCGTTGGGGAGGCGGACAGGGGCTATCGGTACTTC. It specifies CSVGEADRGYRYF.

The V and J genes are TRBV28 and TRBJ2-7; TRBD1 matches at 7 bases. Trimming cost V 7 bases and J 13 bases; bases outside gene matches: 7. From germline, CDR1 is MDHEN and CDR2 SYDVKM. The CDR3 is made up of 10 amino acids. CDR3: CASKGASVYF. The CDR3 nucleotides read TGTGCCAGCAAGGGGGCTTCGGTATACTTC. Based on the CDR3 plus reference TRBV28 and TRBJ2-7, the full variable domain is DVKVTQSSRYLVKRTGEKVFLECVQDMDHENMFWYRQDPGLGLRLIYFSYDVKMKEKGDIPEGYSVSREKKERFSLILESASTNQTSMYLCASKGASVYFGPGTRLTVT.

In this sample, this clone turned up once. The CDR3 sequence: CASSSTTARTGRSFF. CDR3 bases: TGTGCCAGCAGTTCCACCACGGCGAGGACAGGGAGATCTTTCTTT. The chain employs TRBV28 and TRBJ1-1; TRBD1 matches 8 bases. The CDR3 has 15 residues. Germline trimming cut 4 bases from V and 12 bases from J; bases unmatched to any gene: 16. Per the germline V gene, CDR1 is MDHEN and CDR2 is SYDVKM.

This sequence joins TRBV11-3 and TRBJ2-5; D possibly corresponds to TRBD1 (5 bases). CDR3 length: 14 residues. From germline, CDR1 is SGHNT and CDR2 YENEEA. The germline V and J ends were trimmed by 5 bases and 2 bases, with 12 bases remaining between them. The CDR3 DNA reads as TGTGCCAGCAGCCTAAGGACAATACAAGAGACCCAGTACTTC. This codes for CASSLRTIQETQYF.

This clone was found a few times. CDR3 loop: CASSLNGGGTYEQYF. CDR3 nucleotides: TGCGCCAGCAGCTTGAATGGGGGAGGGACCTACGAGCAGTACTTC. The gene calls are TRBV5-1 and TRBJ2-7; the match to TRBD2 covers 7 bases. From germline, CDR1 is SGHRS and CDR2 YFSETQ. The CDR3 sequence is 15 residues long. V shed 1 base, J shed 2 bases, and the junction held 6 bases outside the gene matches.

This clone has only a few counts. The chain employs TRBV7-3 and TRBJ2-1; D call uncertain. Trimming left V 5 bases short and J 6 bases short, with 14 bases between. The germline V gene has CDR1 SGHTA and CDR2 FQGTGA. The CDR3 totals 14 residues. CDR3 DNA sequence: TGTGCCAGCAGCCCCCTAGATTGGGTCAATGAGCAGTTCTTC. Encoded protein: CASSPLDWVNEQFF.

This chain connects TRBV21-1 to TRBJ2-7; the D call in the table, TRBD1, was not verified against the DNA. TRBV21-1 has pseudogene status. The CDR3 is 17 residues long. The CDR3 loop reads CASSNLGPKRCNYEQYF. Here the CDR3 DNA reads TGTGCCAGCAGCAACTTGGGCCCGAAAAGATGTAACTACGAGCAGTACTTC.

The V gene is TRBV27, the J gene TRBJ1-5; TRBD1 is a possible D gene (5 bases). Per the germline V gene, CDR1 is MNHEY and CDR2 is SMNVEV (reference sequence). Deletions cut 4 bases from V and 3 bases from J, with 10 bases between. This CDR3 contains 14 residues. This chain's CDR3 is CASSWRGPNQPQHF. The CDR3 DNA sequence: TGTGCCAGCAGTTGGAGGGGACCCAATCAGCCCCAGCATTTT.

The rearrangement links TRBV5-6 to TRBJ2-4; 9 positions agree with TRBD2. CDR1 and CDR2 (germline): SGHDT, YYEEEE. The V segment lost 0 bases and the J segment 7 bases; nucleotides outside the gene matches: 14. The CDR3 has 18 residues. The CDR3 loop is CASSLVLSGSGVENIQYF. Here the CDR3 DNA reads TGTGCCAGCAGCTTGGTACTTAGCGGGAGTGGGGTAGAGAACATTCAGTACTTC. Based on the CDR3 plus reference TRBV5-6 and TRBJ2-4, the full variable domain is DAGVTQSPTHLIKTRGQQVTLRCSPKSGHDTVSWYQQALGQGPQFIFQYYEEEERQRGNFPDRFSGHQFPNYSSELNVNALLLGDSALYLCASSLVLSGSGVENIQYFGAGTRLSVL.

Notes on this clone: Given the absence of the conserved phenylalanine or tryptophan at the CDR3 end, a read error is likely. The chain links TRBV5-6 to TRBJ1-6; no clear D. Trimming left V 5 bases short and J 10 bases short, with 10 bases between. The CDR3 is made up of 12 amino acids. Germline values: CDR1 SGHDT, CDR2 YYEEEE. In DNA form, the CDR3 reads TGTGCCAGCAGTTCAGGAAAATCACCCCTCCACCTT. Translation: CASSSGKSPLHL.

By proportion, this clone is medium-sized. V is TRBV5-1 and J is TRBJ2-1; tentatively, D is TRBD2 (6 bases). The CDR3 runs to 16 residues. Germline CDR1 and CDR2: SGHRS and YFSETQ. Trimming shortened V by 0 bases and J by 0 bases, and 10 bases separated the two germline ends. The CDR3 is CASSLDPGGSYNEQFF. In DNA, the CDR3 is TGCGCCAGCAGCTTGGATCCCGGGGGCTCCTACAATGAGCAGTTCTTC.

This clone has a handful of counts. V gene TRBV4-2 combines with J gene TRBJ2-1; TRBD2 matches 16 bases. The germline V gene encodes CDR1 LGHNA and CDR2 YNFKEQ. CDR3 size: 16 residues. V lost 0 bases and J lost 9; bases outside the gene matches: 2. This chain's CDR3 is CASSQEGLAGGLEQFF. DNA for the CDR3: TGTGCCAGCAGCCAAGAGGGACTAGCGGGGGGGCTTGAGCAGTTCTTC.

This chain connects TRBV7-2 to TRBJ2-7, with TRBD2 matching over 14 bases. Germline loops: CDR1 SGHTA, CDR2 FQGNSA. The CDR3 spans 18 residues. The V and J ends lost 4 bases and 8 bases, in that order; junction bases with no gene match: 16. The CDR3 region has the DNA TGTGCCAGCAGCTCGCCCGGACTAGCGGGGGGCTATCGCGGCCAGCAGTACTTC. Amino acid sequence: CASSSPGLAGGYRGQQYF.